The 17 T cell receptor beta chains presented below share a single source sample, sequenced in a study of cytomegalovirus exposure and HLA in healthy donors. Researchers ran the PCR with 60 Vbeta and 13 Jbeta primers. Data came from immunoSEQ multiplex PCR; TCRdb stores just in-frame clones and leaves some out. The profile shows tens of thousands of clones, roughly 80% of them singletons. Sequences were obtained from PBMCs. The receptors were sampled from a male donor in good health and CMV-seronegative.

The chain carries TRBV9 and TRBJ1-1; 11 bases are a match to TRBD1. Germline-derived CDR1 and CDR2 are SGDLS and YYNGEE. The CDR3 is made up of 13 amino acids. Trimming cost V 4 bases and J 10 bases; bases outside gene matches: 6. For the CDR3, the DNA is TGTGCCAGCAGCCCCGGACAGGGGGCATCAGCTTTCTTT. The encoded protein is CASSPGQGASAFF.

The sample holds one count of this clone. The chain combines TRBV7-3 with TRBJ1-2; no definite D call. Between the trimmed V and J ends, which lost 8 bases and 7 bases, there was a span of 11 bases. The V gene's germline CDR1 is SGHTA and CDR2 FQGTGA. This CDR3 region has 11 residues. The CDR3 loop is CASGGLGGYTF. The CDR3 DNA sequence: TGTGCCAGCGGTGGGCTGGGTGGCTACACCTTC.

The rearrangement links TRBV19 to TRBJ2-7; D not certain. Trimming took 1 base from V and 3 from J, leaving 13 bases between them. CDR3 length: 15 residues. CDR1 is LNHDA and CDR2 is SQIVND in the germline V gene (reference sequence). The CDR3 loop reads CASSIAIGKRYEQYF. CDR3 nucleotide sequence: TGTGCCAGTAGTATAGCGATTGGCAAACGCTACGAGCAGTACTTC.

This chain uses TRBV19 with TRBJ1-5, with 7 bases fitting TRBD1. The CDR3 totals 16 residues. V was clipped by 11 bases and J by 0 bases; unmatched bases: 13. The germline gives CDR1 LNHDA, CDR2 SQIVND (reference sequence). CDR3 loop: CAVSPGTDYSNQPQHF. Written as DNA, the CDR3 is TGTGCCGTTAGTCCCGGGACAGATTATAGCAATCAGCCCCAGCATTTT. Combining the CDR3 with reference TRBV19 and TRBJ1-5 gives the whole variable domain DGGITQSPKYLFRKEGQNVTLSCEQNLNHDAMYWYRQDPGQGLRLIYYSQIVNDFQKGDIAEGYSVSREKKESFPLTVTSAQKNPTAFYLCAVSPGTDYSNQPQHFGDGTRLSIL.

The V and J genes are TRBV7-9 and TRBJ2-1; D remains unclear. The CDR3 spans 12 residues. The germline V gene encodes CDR1 SEHNR and CDR2 FQNEAQ (reference sequence). V lost 11 bases and J lost 9, with 17 bases in between. Here the CDR3 DNA reads TGTGCCTTCTCAACCCCCGGGTTTGAGCAGTTCTTC. It is translated as CAFSTPGFEQFF.

As concerns this clone: Distinct nucleotide sequences in the sample also encode this CDR3. The chain carries TRBV5-1 and TRBJ1-1; D ambiguous. The CDR3 runs to 14 residues. Trimming took off 0 bases at V and 0 bases at J, with 6 bases between the two ends. Germline CDR1 SGHRS, CDR2 YFSETQ. The CDR3 spells CASSLDGMNTEAFF. In DNA, the CDR3 is TGCGCCAGCAGCTTGGATGGCATGAACACTGAAGCTTTCTTT. Together with reference TRBV5-1 and TRBJ1-1, the CDR3 gives the full variable domain: KAGVTQTPRYLIKTRGQQVTLSCSPISGHRSVSWYQQTPGQGLQFLFEYFSETQRNKGNFPGRFSGRQFSNSRSEMNVSTLELGDSALYLCASSLDGMNTEAFFGQGTRLTVV.

This clone has just one count. This chain links TRBV19 with TRBJ2-5; TRBD2 might be the D (7 bases). Between the trimmed V and J ends, which lost 5 bases and 0 bases, there was a span of 16 bases. Germline V gene sequence: CDR1 LNHDA, CDR2 SQIVND (reference sequence). The CDR3 loop spans 16 amino acids. The CDR3 sequence: CASSPRGPRNQETQYF. In nucleotides, the CDR3 is TGTGCCAGTAGTCCGCGGGGGCCTCGGAACCAAGAGACCCAGTACTTC.

The rearrangement links TRBV4-2 to TRBJ2-7; D is uncertain. Germline values: CDR1 LGHNA, CDR2 YNFKEQ. Trimming stripped 1 base from V and 0 bases from J, with 10 bases between. There are 15 residues in the CDR3. DNA of the CDR3: TGTGCCAGCAGCCAAGGAGGTGGCAGCTCCTACGAGCAGTACTTC. Translating gives CASSQGGGSSYEQYF.

The chain employs TRBV5-1 and TRBJ2-7; D perhaps matches TRBD1 (6 bases). CDR3 size: 14 residues. Germline values: CDR1 SGHRS, CDR2 YFSETQ. V shed 0 bases and J shed 5 bases, with 12 bases lying between them. This CDR3 is CASSLVQGYHEQYF. The CDR3 nucleotides are TGCGCCAGCAGCTTGGTACAGGGTTATCACGAGCAGTACTTC. Filled out from reference TRBV5-1 and TRBJ2-7, the complete variable domain reads KAGVTQTPRYLIKTRGQQVTLSCSPISGHRSVSWYQQTPGQGLQFLFEYFSETQRNKGNFPGRFSGRQFSNSRSEMNVSTLELGDSALYLCASSLVQGYHEQYFGPGTRLTVT.

The V gene is TRBV5-1, the J gene TRBJ2-2; a weak D match, TRBD2 (6 bases). The CDR3 sequence is 15 residues long. Per germline, CDR1 SGHRS and CDR2 YFSETQ. V was shortened by 0 bases and J by 7 bases, with 13 bases between the two germline ends. The CDR3, as DNA: TGCGCCAGCAGCTTGGATCGGGGGTTCGGCGGGGAGCTGTTTTTT. Translated, it gives CASSLDRGFGGELFF.

The count of this clone is one. The gene calls are TRBV19 and TRBJ1-5; TRBD1 matches at 9 bases. Trimming cost V 5 bases and J 4 bases; bases outside gene matches: 3. The CDR3 is made up of 14 amino acids. CDR1 and CDR2 (germline): LNHDA, SQIVND (reference sequence). CDR3 nucleotides: TGTGCCAGTAGTGCGACAGGGGGGAATCAGCCCCAGCATTTT. Residues: CASSATGGNQPQHF.

V is TRBV4-2 and J is TRBJ2-3; possible D gene TRBD2, 6 bases. CDR3 size: 16 residues. Per the germline V gene, CDR1 is LGHNA and CDR2 is YNFKEQ. V was cut by 0 bases and J by 11 bases, with 21 bases left in between. The CDR3, as DNA: TGTGCCAGCAGCCAAGACCCCGGGACTTCCCTCCTAAAGCAGTATTTT. It is translated as CASSQDPGTSLLKQYF.

The chain is built from TRBV10-1 and TRBJ2-5, with D possibly matching TRBD2 (5 bases). The CDR3 is 14 residues long. The germline CDR1 and CDR2 sequences are WNHNN and SYGVQD (reference sequence). Trimming left V 0 bases short and J 7 bases short, with 12 bases between. DNA for the CDR3: TGCGCCAGCAGTGAGTCTGAGGGAGTGGGGACCCAGTACTTC. This translates into CASSESEGVGTQYF.

The gene calls are TRBV2 and TRBJ1-5; TRBD1 agrees at 11 bases. The ends lost 2 bases at V and 0 bases at J; junction bases unmatched: 9. This CDR3 comprises 19 residues. Per the germline V gene, CDR1 is SNHLY and CDR2 is FYNNEI. The CDR3 sequence: CASSEQGRDRGSSNQPQHF. Here the CDR3 DNA reads TGTGCCAGCAGTGAACAGGGTCGGGACAGGGGGTCTAGCAATCAGCCCCAGCATTTT.

V usage is TRBV28 and J usage is TRBJ2-3, with 7 bases that match TRBD1. The germline V gene has CDR1 MDHEN and CDR2 SYDVKM. The CDR3 loop spans 15 amino acids. V dropped 2 bases and J dropped 4; count of bases not matched to a gene: 6. CDR3 sequence: CASSLRGTVSDTQYF. The CDR3, as DNA: TGTGCCAGCAGTTTAAGGGGGACAGTTTCAGATACGCAGTATTTT.

The CDR3 protein is CASSLSGGSWVNEQFF. The CDR3 region has the DNA TGTGCCAGCAGCTTATCTGGCGGGAGTTGGGTTAATGAGCAGTTCTTC. V gene TRBV5-6 combines with J gene TRBJ2-1, with TRBD2 matching over 7 bases. The CDR3 is 16 amino acids. Germline CDR1 and CDR2: SGHDT and YYEEEE. J was trimmed by 7 bases and V by 2 bases; bases with no gene match: 12.

This chain links TRBV28 with TRBJ1-2; 9 bases fit TRBD1. J lost 8 bases, V lost 4 bases, and 5 bases had no gene match. The CDR3 runs to 13 residues. The germline gives CDR1 MDHEN, CDR2 SYDVKM. This CDR3 is CASSSGQGRGYTF. In DNA form, the CDR3 reads TGTGCCAGCAGTTCCGGACAGGGGCGAGGCTACACCTTC.